The clone carrying this TCR beta chain was seen more than once but under ten times. Its antigen remains unidentified. Given a much more abundant clone one base away, this may be a read error. The sample is drawn from a study of T cells in Graves' hyperthyroidism and ophthalmopathy. Study-wide points: In validation, the model predicted ophthalmopathy. These predictions came a median approximately 5.9 months before onset.

Per germline, CDR1 SGHKS and CDR2 YYEKEE (reference sequence). There are 13 residues in the CDR3. TCR beta CDR3 region amplification was performed from RNA transcripts. HTBI primers were employed in a first-round RT-PCR of the TCR CDR3. TCRdb re-analysed the multiplex PCR reads in MiXCR, keeping a single row per CDR3 protein. The table lists around 520,000 distinct CDR3 sequences, roughly a quarter of them singletons. This sample holds PBMCs from 10 ml fresh peripheral blood. What was sequenced was blood. This sequence was found in a woman aged 25 to 39 with Graves' ophthalmopathy. The V call is TRBV5-5, the J call TRBJ1-5; possibly TRBD1 for D (5 bases). The CDR3 protein is CVSSQQGNQPQHF. For the CDR3, the DNA is TGTGTCAGCAGCCAGCAGGGAAATCAGCCCCAGCATTTT.